This is a list of T cell receptor beta chains from one sample in a study of cytomegalovirus exposure and HLA in healthy donors. Method: immunoSEQ multiplex PCR; TCRdb's copy keeps in-frame clones and lacks some. This sample has around 350,000 clones, with 75% to 90% found just once. Sequenced sample: PBMCs. Receptors were obtained from a woman aged 18-29 years in good health and CMV-seronegative. Each CDR3 is given with its conserved first and last residue. The D gene is left open where the match is weak. Clone size is not always given. Where it is, it says once, few, many or a class for expanded clones.

v_gene	j_gene	abundance	d_gene	CDR3nt	CDR3aa
TRBV19	TRBJ1-5	.	TRBD1	TGTGCCAGTAGTGACAGGGTCCGACAGCCCCAGCATTTT	CASSDRVRQPQHF
TRBV11-2	TRBJ2-2	.	.	TGTGCCAGCAGCCGACTGGGGAACACCGGGGAGCTGTTTTTT	CASSRLGNTGELFF
TRBV7-8	TRBJ1-5	.	.	TGTGCCAGCAGCCAAGCAGGGTTGTATAGCAATCAGCCCCAGCATTTT	CASSQAGLYSNQPQHF
TRBV15	TRBJ2-4	.	TRBD1	TGTGCCACCAGCGCCGAACCCGGGACAGTCAAAAACATTCAGTACTTC	CATSAEPGTVKNIQYF
TRBV25-1	TRBJ2-2	.	TRBD1	TGTGCCAGCAGTGACCCCGGGACAGGGAAAACCGGGGAGCTGTTTTTT	CASSDPGTGKTGELFF
TRBV27	TRBJ2-7	.	.	TGTGCCAGCAGTTTAGCCGGGAGCGAGCAGTACTTC	CASSLAGSEQYF
TRBV5-1	TRBJ2-2	few	TRBD2	TGCGCCAGCAGCTTGGCAGCGGGAGCAGGGACCGGGGAGCTGTTTTTT	CASSLAAGAGTGELFF
TRBV4-2	TRBJ2-1	.	.	TGTGCCAGCAGCCAAGAGGAGGGACTTAGCGGCGAGCAGTTCTTC	CASSQEEGLSGEQFF
TRBV11-2	TRBJ1-1	.	.	TGTGCCAGCAGCTTTGCCTCCTTGGGCGCTTTCTTT	CASSFASLGAFF
TRBV20-1	TRBJ1-1	.	.	TGCAGCCCCTCTTCGAACACTGAAGCTTTCTTT	CSPSSNTEAFF
TRBV11-2	TRBJ2-7	.	TRBD2	TGTGCCAGCAGCTTTAGCGGGAGCTCCTACGAGCAGTACTTC	CASSFSGSSYEQYF
TRBV10-2	TRBJ1-1	few	.	TGCGCCAGCAGTGATCGAGGGAACACTGAAGCTTTCTTT	CASSDRGNTEAFF
TRBV27	TRBJ2-5	.	TRBD2	TGTGCCAGCAGTTTCCTCGGGACTAGCGAAGAGACCCAGTACTTC	CASSFLGTSEETQYF
TRBV2	TRBJ2-1	.	.	TGTGCCAGCAGTGCAGGCCCGAGCTCCTACAATGAGCAGTTCTTC	CASSAGPSSYNEQFF
TRBV28	TRBJ2-7	once	.	TGTGCCAGCAGGTTCAGTGACAGATTCAGCTCCTACGAGCAGTACTTC	CASRFSDRFSSYEQYF
TRBV19	TRBJ2-7	.	.	TGTGCCAGTAGTATTTGGCAGGGCTACGACGAGCAGTACTTC	CASSIWQGYDEQYF
TRBV30	TRBJ1-1	.	.	TGTGCCTCTACAAAGGGACTTAGGGACACTGAAGCTTTCTTT	CASTKGLRDTEAFF
TRBV5-4	TRBJ1-4	.	.	TGTGCCAGCAGCTTGCCCAACAGTGTTAATGAAAAACTGTTTTTT	CASSLPNSVNEKLFF
TRBV28	TRBJ1-3	.	.	TGTGCCAGCAGCTGGACAGTCTCTGGAAACACCATATATTTT	CASSWTVSGNTIYF
TRBV6-5	TRBJ1-1	.	.	TGTGCCAGCAGCCTCGGGCGGGGGACTGAAGCTTTCTTT	CASSLGRGTEAFF
TRBV7-2	TRBJ1-2	.	.	TGTGCCAGCAGCTCCCGGGGGGAAGGTGGCTACACCTTC	CASSSRGEGGYTF
TRBV27	TRBJ2-3	.	TRBD2	TGTGCCAGCAGTTCGCTCAGACTAGCGGGATCCTCTAGCACAGATACGCAGTATTTT	CASSSLRLAGSSSTDTQYF
TRBV5-1	TRBJ1-2	.	TRBD1	TGCGCCAGCAGCCAGTCCAGTCTTACAGGGGGCGGCGGTGGCTACACCTTC	CASSQSSLTGGGGGYTF
TRBV5-1	TRBJ2-2	.	.	TGCGCCAGCAGCAGAGGGGCACAGGGGAACACCGGGGAGCTGTTTTTT	CASSRGAQGNTGELFF
TRBV5-5	TRBJ2-2	.	.	TGTGCCAGCAGCCGGGGGTTATCCGGGGAGCTGTTTTTT	CASSRGLSGELFF
TRBV9	TRBJ2-1	.	TRBD2	TGTGCCAGCAGCTCATGGAGCGGGGGGCTGAATGAGCAGTTCTTC	CASSSWSGGLNEQFF
TRBV2	TRBJ2-1	.	.	TGTGCCAGCAGTGAGGAGGGGTTCTCCTACAATGAGCAGTTCTTC	CASSEEGFSYNEQFF
TRBV27	TRBJ2-3	.	.	TGTGCCAGCAGTTGGGGGGGCGTCACAGATACGCAGTATTTT	CASSWGGVTDTQYF
TRBV5-6	TRBJ1-6	few	TRBD1	TGTGCCAGCAGCCCCTATGGCAGGGGGCATAATTCACCCCTCCACTTT	CASSPYGRGHNSPLHF
TRBV11-2	TRBJ2-7	.	.	TGTGCCAGCAGCTTAGCAACCGGAGCCGAGCAGTACTTC	CASSLATGAEQYF
TRBV27	TRBJ2-1	.	TRBD2	TGTGCCAGCAGTTTGTGGAGCGGGAGTTACAATGAGCAGTTCTTC	CASSLWSGSYNEQFF
TRBV29-1	TRBJ1-3	.	.	TGCAGCGCCTCAGGGCGCTCTGGAAACACCATATATTTT	CSASGRSGNTIYF
TRBV7-9	TRBJ2-7	.	.	TGTGCCAGCAGCCCCCGGGTAGGTGGCTCCTACGAGCAGTACTTC	CASSPRVGGSYEQYF
TRBV7-9	TRBJ2-7	.	.	TGTGCCAGCAGCTTAAATCTAAGGGGATGGGGCGGCAACGAGCAGTACTTC	CASSLNLRGWGGNEQYF
TRBV7-2	TRBJ2-3	.	TRBD2	TGTGCCAGCAGCTTTCCCCGGGGCGGGGGTAGCACAGATACGCAGTATTTT	CASSFPRGGGSTDTQYF
TRBV11-2	TRBJ2-5	.	TRBD1	TGTGCCAGCAGCGCGCGGACAGGTCAGCCCCCTTGGCAAGAGACCCAGTACTTC	CASSARTGQPPWQETQYF
TRBV27	TRBJ1-1	.	.	TGTGCCAGCAGTTTATCGGCAGGATTCACTGAAGCTTTCTTT	CASSLSAGFTEAFF
TRBV29-1	TRBJ2-1	.	TRBD1	TGCAGCGTCCGCGCAGGGGGACGGTACAATGAGCAGTTCTTC	CSVRAGGRYNEQFF
TRBV10-3	TRBJ2-5	once	TRBD1	TGTGCCATCAGTGAGAGAAGACAGGGAAGGGAGACCCAGTACTTC	CAISERRQGRETQYF
TRBV2	TRBJ2-7	.	TRBD1	TGTGCCAGCAGTGGATTTAGGGGACAGGGCAACGAGCAGTACTTC	CASSGFRGQGNEQYF
TRBV4-2	TRBJ1-5	.	.	TGTGCCAGCAGCGGGGGAGGGGCCAATCAGCCCCAGCATTTT	CASSGGGANQPQHF
TRBV10-1	TRBJ2-7	.	.	TGCGCCAGCAGTGCCCGGGACACCCACGAGCAGTACTTC	CASSARDTHEQYF
TRBV19	TRBJ1-4	.	.	TGTGCCAGTAGTGCCGATACAGGCTTTGCGGAAAAACTGTTTTTT	CASSADTGFAEKLFF
TRBV28	TRBJ1-2	once	.	TGTGCCAGCAGTTTCCCGCGGGGCGATGGCTACACCTTC	CASSFPRGDGYTF
TRBV2	TRBJ1-2	.	TRBD1	TGTGCCAGCAGTAAGGGGGCAGGGGGCTATGGCTACACCTTC	CASSKGAGGYGYTF
TRBV13	TRBJ2-1	.	TRBD2	TGTGCCAGCAGCTTAGGCCTAAATTTGGAGCGGGGGACTAATGAGCAGTTCTTC	CASSLGLNLERGTNEQFF
TRBV6-4	TRBJ1-1	.	TRBD1	TGTGCCAGCAGCCCAAACAGGGGGAACACTGAAGCTTTCTTT	CASSPNRGNTEAFF
TRBV5-1	TRBJ2-2	.	.	TGCGCCAGCAGCTTTGGGCAGAGTAACACCGGGGAGCTGTTTTTT	CASSFGQSNTGELFF
TRBV5-5	TRBJ2-5	.	.	TGTGCCAGCAGCTGGGCCCCGGGGGACCAAGAGACCCAGTACTTC	CASSWAPGDQETQYF
TRBV6-4	TRBJ1-1	few	.	TGTGCCAGCAGTGAGGGGAGGAACACTGAAGCTTTCTTT	CASSEGRNTEAFF
TRBV28	TRBJ2-2	.	TRBD2	TGTGCCAGCAGGCGAGCGGGAGTTGGCACCGGGGAGCTGTTTTTT	CASRRAGVGTGELFF
TRBV18	TRBJ2-1	few	TRBD2	TGTGCCAGCTCACCTCTGCGGGGGTCAGCAGGAGCGGGGGACAATGAGCAGTTCTTC	CASSPLRGSAGAGDNEQFF
TRBV5-8	TRBJ2-7	.	.	TGTGCCAGCAGCACGTCGACAGGCCGAACCTACGAGCAGTACTTC	CASSTSTGRTYEQYF
TRBV29-1	TRBJ1-2	.	.	TGCAGCGTTGAAGACAGGGTTGGCTACACCTTC	CSVEDRVGYTF
TRBV29-1	TRBJ1-2	.	TRBD1	TGCAGCGTTGAAGATTTCCGACAGGGGTTCTATGGCTACACCTTC	CSVEDFRQGFYGYTF
TRBV27	TRBJ2-3	.	.	TGTGCCAGCAGACCAGGACTCATATACACAGATACGCAGTATTTT	CASRPGLIYTDTQYF
TRBV7-3	TRBJ1-4	.	.	TGTGCCAGCAGCTTAACTGGGGGCCCCAATGAAAAACTGTTTTTT	CASSLTGGPNEKLFF
TRBV7-8	TRBJ1-5	.	.	TGTGCCAGCAGCTTTTGGGGAGCGAATCAGCCCCAGCATTTT	CASSFWGANQPQHF